This is a list of T cell receptor beta chains from one sample in a study of cytomegalovirus exposure and HLA in healthy donors. Profiling relied on immunoSEQ multiplex PCR, and the TCRdb table lists in-frame clones only, not all of them. The sample has about 130,000 clones; the top ten hold 1.5% to 2%. The sequenced sample consisted of PBMCs. These receptors all stem from a woman aged 40 to 50 in good health and CMV-seropositive. The CDR3 runs from the conserved cysteine through the conserved F or W. D genes are given only for firm matches.

>.|TRBJ2-5|TRBV19
TGTGCCAGTAGGAGGGGGGACAGAGTGGGAGAGACCCAGTACTTC
CASRRGDRVGETQYF
>.|TRBJ1-1|TRBV6-1
TGTGCCAGCAGTGAACCGACCATCAGGGGAATAATGGACACTGAAGCTTTCTTT
CASSEPTIRGIMDTEAFF
>TRBD1|TRBJ1-1|TRBV7-8
TGTGCCAGCAGAGCGGACAGGCTGAACACTGAAGCTTTCTTT
CASRADRLNTEAFF
>TRBD1|TRBJ2-7|TRBV28
TGTGCCAGCAGTTACACCGTTTGGGACAGGGGGTACGAGCAGTACTTC
CASSYTVWDRGYEQYF
>TRBD2|TRBJ2-1|TRBV10-1
TGCGCCAGCAGTGAGCAGCGGGAGGGCAATGAGCAGTTCTTC
CASSEQREGNEQFF
>TRBD1|TRBJ1-5|TRBV28
TGTGCCAGCAGAGGGACAGGGTGGTCTCAGCCCCAGCATTTT
CASRGTGWSQPQHF
>TRBD2|TRBJ2-1|TRBV10-2
TGCGCCAGCAGAGGCGGGAGGGGCAACAATGAGCAGTTCTTC
CASRGGRGNNEQFF
>.|TRBJ2-2|TRBV7-8
TGTGCCAGCAGCCCACACGCACCCGGGGAGCTGTTTTTT
CASSPHAPGELFF
>.|TRBJ1-1|TRBV29-1
TGCAGCGTTGGGACATCCATGAACACTGAAGCTTTCTTT
CSVGTSMNTEAFF
>.|TRBJ1-3|TRBV18
TGTGCCAGCTCACCACTAGGGGGAGATTCTGGAAACACCATATATTTT
CASSPLGGDSGNTIYF
>TRBD1|TRBJ1-5|TRBV19
TGTGCCAGTAGTATAGGGGGACAGTACAATCAGCCCCAGCATTTT
CASSIGGQYNQPQHF
>TRBD2|TRBJ2-1|TRBV5-4
TGTGCCAGCAGCCCTAGCGGGAGAGAGACAATCGGGCAGTTCTTC
CASSPSGRETIGQFF
>.|TRBJ1-2|TRBV7-2
TGTGCCAGCAGCTTACTTCGGGGGGACTATGGCTACACCTTC
CASSLLRGDYGYTF
>.|TRBJ2-5|TRBV7-3
TGTGCCAGCAGCTTAACAGGTGGAAGGGGAGGAGAGACCCAGTACTTC
CASSLTGGRGGETQYF
>TRBD2|TRBJ2-1|TRBV7-9
TGTGCCAGCAGCCCTAGTAGGACTAGCGCCTTAAGCTCCTACAATGAGCAGTTCTTC
CASSPSRTSALSSYNEQFF
>.|TRBJ1-1|TRBV19
TGTGCCAGTAGTCCGAGCAGGGGATGGACTGAAGCTTTCTTT
CASSPSRGWTEAFF
>TRBD1|TRBJ2-1|TRBV6-4
TGTGCCAGCAGTTCCAGGACAGGGGCGGATGAGCAGTTCTTC
CASSSRTGADEQFF
>TRBD1|TRBJ2-3|TRBV6-1
TGTGCCAGCAGTGTCGGAACAGGGGACAGGGATACGCAGTATTTT
CASSVGTGDRDTQYF
>.|TRBJ2-7|TRBV21-1
TGTGCCAGCAGCAAAACCGGGACAAGCCAAGTCGTCCGCGCCCACGAGCAGTACTTC
CASSKTGTSQVVRAHEQYF
>TRBD1|TRBJ2-1|TRBV7-2
TGTGCCAGCAGCCCTCAGGGGGTTACCAATGAGCAGTTCTTC
CASSPQGVTNEQFF
>.|TRBJ2-7|TRBV4-2
TGTGCCAGCAGCCAAGGGGTTGCGGTAACCTACGAGCAGTACTTC
CASSQGVAVTYEQYF
>TRBD1|TRBJ1-3|TRBV9
TGTGCCAGCAGCGTACAGGGGGCAAAATCTGGAAACACCATATATTTT
CASSVQGAKSGNTIYF
>TRBD1|TRBJ2-7|TRBV5-4
TGTGCCAGCAGCTTGACGGGACAGGGAGTCCACGAGCAGTACTTC
CASSLTGQGVHEQYF
>.|TRBJ2-3|TRBV7-2
TGTGCCAGCAGCCCCTCAGGAGTGCGCGGGATGGCAGATACGCAGTATTTT
CASSPSGVRGMADTQYF
>.|TRBJ1-4|TRBV7-2
TGTGCCAGCAGCTTACGTCCTACGCGGAACGAAAAACTGTTTTTT
CASSLRPTRNEKLFF
>.|TRBJ1-2|TRBV28
TGTGCCAGCAGACGTCTGGGAGAGGCTAACTATGGCTACACCTTC
CASRRLGEANYGYTF
>.|TRBJ2-7|TRBV29-1
TGCAGCGTTTCGGCGGGTTCTTCCTACGAGCAGTACTTC
CSVSAGSSYEQYF
>.|TRBJ1-4|TRBV7-3
.
CASSPLRDSQLSLMKNCFF
>TRBD1|TRBJ2-7|TRBV19
TGTGCCAGTAGTACCCGGACAGGCTACGAGCAGTACTTC
CASSTRTGYEQYF
>TRBD2|TRBJ2-3|TRBV14
TGTGCCAGCAGCCAAGATCGGGGGGGGAGTACAGATACGCAGTATTTT
CASSQDRGGSTDTQYF
>.|TRBJ2-3|TRBV11-3
TGTGCCAGCAGCCCGGGATCCTCACCTATGGCAGATACGCAGTATTTT
CASSPGSSPMADTQYF
>.|TRBJ2-5|TRBV29-1
TGCAGCGTTGAGGGGGGAGAAGAGACCCAGTACTTC
CSVEGGEETQYF
>TRBD1|TRBJ2-7|TRBV5-1
TGCGCCAGCAGCTTTGGGACAGGGAACGAGCAGTACTTC
CASSFGTGNEQYF
>TRBD2|TRBJ2-7|TRBV28
TGTGCTCTGGGTAGGGGCGGGGGACTTTACGAGCAGTACTTC
CALGRGGGLYEQYF
>.|TRBJ1-4|TRBV28
TGTGCCAGCAGTCGACAAGCAACTAATGAAAAACTGTTTTTT
CASSRQATNEKLFF
>.|TRBJ2-7|TRBV19
TGTGCCGCCGGCGGCTACACCGAGCAGTACTTC
CAAGGYTEQYF
>TRBD1|TRBJ1-2|TRBV6-1
TGTGCCAGCAGTGAGAGGGGGACAGGGGGCCTCTATGGCTACACCTTC
CASSERGTGGLYGYTF
>TRBD2|TRBJ2-7|TRBV19
TGTGCCAGTAGTGGACTAGCGGGGGGCTCCTACGAGCAGTACTTC
CASSGLAGGSYEQYF
>TRBD2|TRBJ2-3|TRBV5-6
TGTGCCAGCAGCGAAGCGGGAGGGCACTTGGAAGATACGCAGTATTTT
CASSEAGGHLEDTQYF
>TRBD2|TRBJ2-7|TRBV19
TGTGCCAGTAGTAGGCTAGCGGGAGGACTCTACGAGCAGTACTTC
CASSRLAGGLYEQYF
>TRBD1|TRBJ2-4|TRBV28
TGTGCCAGCAGTCGCGGGACAGGGGAGGACATTCAGTACTTC
CASSRGTGEDIQYF
>.|TRBJ2-4|TRBV6-6
TGTGCCAGCAGTTACGAGGGACATCAAAACATTCAGTACTTC
CASSYEGHQNIQYF
>.|TRBJ1-3|TRBV2
TGTGCCAGCAGCGAGTTCTCTGGAAACACCATATATTTT
CASSEFSGNTIYF
>.|TRBJ2-7|TRBV2
TGTGCCAGCAGTGAAGGGACAGTAATCTCCTACGAGCAGTACTTC
CASSEGTVISYEQYF
>.|TRBJ2-3|TRBV7-3
TGTGCCAGCAGCTTACGCCTGGGGGCCCGCACAGATACGCAGTATTTT
CASSLRLGARTDTQYF
>.|TRBJ2-1|TRBV6-5
TGTGCCAGCAGGGTTAGCCCTAATGAGCAGTTCTTC
CASRVSPNEQFF
>TRBD2|TRBJ2-3|TRBV9
TGTGCCAGCAGCCACCTTACCGGGACTAGCGGGAGTATGGATACGCAGTATTTT
CASSHLTGTSGSMDTQYF
>TRBD1|TRBJ1-5|TRBV6-5
TGTGCCAGCAGGCTGGGACAGGGGCCCAATCAGCCCCAGCATTTT
CASRLGQGPNQPQHF
>.|TRBJ1-3|TRBV7-9
TGTGCCAGCAGCACCGGAGGTTTGGCCGGTCTTGGAAACACCATATATTTT
CASSTGGLAGLGNTIYF
>TRBD1|TRBJ2-1|TRBV7-2
TGTGCCAGCAGCTTAGGACAGGGGATCCCCAATGAGCAGTTCTTC
CASSLGQGIPNEQFF
>.|TRBJ2-7|TRBV30
TGTGCCTGGAGTGGCTGGCGGGAACCCTACGAGCAGTACTTC
CAWSGWREPYEQYF
>TRBD1|TRBJ1-5|TRBV11-2
TGTGCCAGCAGCTCGGGGATTCAGGGGGACCAGCCCCAGCATTTT
CASSSGIQGDQPQHF